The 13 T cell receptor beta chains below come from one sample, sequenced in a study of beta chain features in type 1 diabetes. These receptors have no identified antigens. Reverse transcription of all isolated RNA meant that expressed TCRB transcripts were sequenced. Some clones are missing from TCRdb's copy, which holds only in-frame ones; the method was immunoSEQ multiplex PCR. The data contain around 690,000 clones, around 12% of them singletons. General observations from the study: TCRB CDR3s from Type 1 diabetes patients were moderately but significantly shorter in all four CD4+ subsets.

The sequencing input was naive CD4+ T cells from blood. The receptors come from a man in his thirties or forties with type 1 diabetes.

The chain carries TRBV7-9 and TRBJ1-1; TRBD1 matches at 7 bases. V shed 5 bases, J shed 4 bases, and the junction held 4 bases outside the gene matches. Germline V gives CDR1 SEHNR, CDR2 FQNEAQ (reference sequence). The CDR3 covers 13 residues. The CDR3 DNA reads TGTGCCAGCAGCCTCGGACAGGCCACTGAAGCTTTCTTT. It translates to CASSLGQATEAFF.

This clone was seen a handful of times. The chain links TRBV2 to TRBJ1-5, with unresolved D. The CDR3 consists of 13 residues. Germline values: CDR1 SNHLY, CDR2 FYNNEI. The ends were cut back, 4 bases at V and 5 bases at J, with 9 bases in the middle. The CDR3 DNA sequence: TGTGCCAGCAGTGCTAGTCCAGATCAGCCCCAGCATTTT. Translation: CASSASPDQPQHF.

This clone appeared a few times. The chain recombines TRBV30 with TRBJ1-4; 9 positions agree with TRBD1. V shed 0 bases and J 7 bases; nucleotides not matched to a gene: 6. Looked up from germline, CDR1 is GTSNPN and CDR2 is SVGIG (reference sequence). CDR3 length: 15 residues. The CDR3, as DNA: TGTGCCTGGAGTGTTTGGGGACAGGGCGGTGAAAAACTGTTTTTT. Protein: CAWSVWGQGGEKLFF.

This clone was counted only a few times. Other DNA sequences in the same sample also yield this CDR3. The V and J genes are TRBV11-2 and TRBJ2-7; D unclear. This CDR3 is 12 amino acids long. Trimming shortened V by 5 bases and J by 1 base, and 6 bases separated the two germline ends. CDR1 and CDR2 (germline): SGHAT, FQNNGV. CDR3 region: CASSPSSYEQYF. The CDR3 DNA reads TGTGCCAGCAGCCCGAGTTCCTACGAGCAGTACTTC.

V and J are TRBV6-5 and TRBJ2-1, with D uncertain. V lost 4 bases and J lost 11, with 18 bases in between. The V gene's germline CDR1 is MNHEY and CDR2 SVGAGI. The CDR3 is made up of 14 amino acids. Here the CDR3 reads CASSSDRSPMKQFF. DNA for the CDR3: TGTGCCAGCAGTTCCGACCGTTCCCCGATGAAGCAGTTCTTC.

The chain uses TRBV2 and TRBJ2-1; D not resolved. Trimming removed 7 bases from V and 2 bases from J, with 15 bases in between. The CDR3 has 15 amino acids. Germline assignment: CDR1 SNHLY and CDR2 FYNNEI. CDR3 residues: CASKLYIGTYNEQFF. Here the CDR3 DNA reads TGTGCCAGCAAGTTATATATAGGGACCTACAATGAGCAGTTCTTC.

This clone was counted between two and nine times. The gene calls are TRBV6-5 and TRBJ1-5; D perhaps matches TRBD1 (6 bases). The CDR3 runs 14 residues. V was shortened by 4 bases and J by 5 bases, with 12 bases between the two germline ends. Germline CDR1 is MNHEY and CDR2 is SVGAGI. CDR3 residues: CASSSQGLYQPQHF. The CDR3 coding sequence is TGTGCCAGCAGTTCCCAGGGGCTCTATCAGCCCCAGCATTTT.

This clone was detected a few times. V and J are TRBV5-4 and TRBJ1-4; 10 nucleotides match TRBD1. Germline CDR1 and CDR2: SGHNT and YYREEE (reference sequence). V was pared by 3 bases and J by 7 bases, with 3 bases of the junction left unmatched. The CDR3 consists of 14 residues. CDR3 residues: CASSSGQGVEKLFF. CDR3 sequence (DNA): TGTGCCAGCAGCTCCGGACAGGGGGTTGAAAAACTGTTTTTT.

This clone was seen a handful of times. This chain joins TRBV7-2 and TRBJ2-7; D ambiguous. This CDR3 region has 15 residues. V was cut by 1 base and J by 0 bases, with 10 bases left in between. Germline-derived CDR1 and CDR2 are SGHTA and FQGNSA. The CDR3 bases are TGTGCCAGCAGCTTAGGACACCTGAGCTCCTACGAGCAGTACTTC. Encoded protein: CASSLGHLSSYEQYF.

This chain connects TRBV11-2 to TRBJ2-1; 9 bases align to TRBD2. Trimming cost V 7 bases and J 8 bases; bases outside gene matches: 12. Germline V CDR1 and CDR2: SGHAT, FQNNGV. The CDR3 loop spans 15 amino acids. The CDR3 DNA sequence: TGTGCCAGCATCCCATTTAGCGGGGGCCTGGATGAGCAGTTCTTC. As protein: CASIPFSGGLDEQFF.

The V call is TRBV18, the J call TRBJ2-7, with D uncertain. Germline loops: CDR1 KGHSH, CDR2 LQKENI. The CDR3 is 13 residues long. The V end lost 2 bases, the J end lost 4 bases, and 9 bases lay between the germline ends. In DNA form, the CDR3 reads TGTGCCAGCTCACCAGCCGACGGTTACGAGCAGTACTTC. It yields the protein CASSPADGYEQYF.

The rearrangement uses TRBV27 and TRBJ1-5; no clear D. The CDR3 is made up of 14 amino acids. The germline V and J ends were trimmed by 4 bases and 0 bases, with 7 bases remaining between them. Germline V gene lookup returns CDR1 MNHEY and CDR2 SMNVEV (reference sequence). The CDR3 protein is CASSSRDSNQPQHF. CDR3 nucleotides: TGTGCCAGCAGTTCGAGGGATAGCAATCAGCCCCAGCATTTT.

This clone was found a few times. The chain's CDR3 is CSIGQQNTEAFF. The CDR3 nucleotides read TGCAGCATCGGACAGCAGAACACTGAAGCTTTCTTT. The chain combines TRBV29-1 with TRBJ1-1, with a tentative D call TRBD1 (6 bases). Germline lookup yields CDR1 SQVTM and CDR2 ANQGSEA. There are 12 residues in the CDR3. Trimming removed 8 bases from V and 1 base from J, with 11 bases in between.